These 25 T cell receptor beta chains share one sample of origin, sequenced in a study of human T cells and chemical hapten exposure. Time point meaning: pre-sensitization, week 0. Treatment noted: therapeutic diphenylcyclopropenone sensitization with weekly scalp DPC. TCRdb analysed the RACE reads with MiXCR anew, one entry per CDR3 protein. There are about 260,000 distinct CDR3 sequences in the sample; around 9.3% occur only once, and approximately 2.3% lies in the top ten. Material: whole blood, obtained in connection with sensitization to the hapten diphenylcyclopropenone (DPC). The source is a middle-aged woman with alopecia areata. Some clones in this sample may be carry-over from other donors' samples.

This clonotype was seen a few times. V and J are TRBV7-2 and TRBJ2-6; D uncertain. Looked up from germline, CDR1 is SGHTA and CDR2 is FQGNSA. V was shortened by 5 bases and J by 0 bases, with 11 bases between the two germline ends. CDR3 length: 16 amino acids. As DNA, the CDR3 is TGTGCCAGCAGCCGCCAGGTCCTCTCTGGGGCCAACGTCCTGACTTTC. This gives the protein CASSRQVLSGANVLTF.

This rearrangement joins TRBV29-1 to TRBJ2-1; possibly TRBD2 for D (7 bases). Germline CDR1 and CDR2: SQVTM and ANQGSEA. This CDR3 comprises 15 residues. V was pared by 6 bases and J by 6 bases, with 21 bases between. Written as DNA, the CDR3 is TGCAGCGTCCGAATACAGGGAGGGCTTTCCAATGAGCAGTTCTTC. Translation gives CSVRIQGGLSNEQFF.

This chain links TRBV4-1 with TRBJ2-3; 7 nucleotides line up with TRBD2. Germline CDR1 is MGHRA and CDR2 is YSYEKL. V lost 0 bases and J lost 3; bases outside the gene matches: 3. The CDR3 consists of 15 residues. This chain's CDR3 is CASSQEVAGTDTQYF. The CDR3 DNA reads as TGCGCCAGCAGCCAAGAGGTAGCGGGTACAGATACGCAGTATTTT.

The chain has TRBV30 and TRBJ1-2, with D tentatively TRBD1 (6 bases). CDR1 is GTSNPN, CDR2 SVGIG, per germline (reference sequence). The CDR3 runs to 11 residues. Trimming removed 1 base at V and 8 bases at J, with 8 bases between. CDR3 protein: CAWSEGGGYTF. The CDR3 nucleotides read TGTGCCTGGAGTGAGGGGGGAGGCTACACCTTC.

This clonotype was counted a few times. This chain links TRBV10-3 with TRBJ2-1, with D perhaps assigned TRBD1 or TRBD2 (5 bases each). V was pared by 5 bases and J by 4 bases, with 12 bases between. The CDR3 has 14 residues. Germline V gene lookup returns CDR1 ENHRY and CDR2 SYGVKD. The CDR3 protein is CAISQGSGYNEQFF. The CDR3 DNA is TGTGCCATCAGTCAGGGCAGCGGTTACAATGAGCAGTTCTTC.

In this sample, this clonotype turned up many times. V and J are TRBV12-3 or TRBV12-4 and TRBJ2-5; possibly TRBD2 for D (5 bases). The CDR3 totals 15 residues. With 3 bases removed from V and 5 bases from J, the gap between germline ends came to 16 bases. The CDR3 region has the DNA TGTGCCAGCAGTTTTTCTGGAGGAATGGCCGAGACCCAGTACTTC. This translates into CASSFSGGMAETQYF.

The CDR3 region is CASSRIFGGVNEQFF. CDR3 nucleotide sequence: TGTGCCAGCAGTCGAATCTTTGGGGGGGTGAATGAGCAGTTCTTC. The chain has TRBV6-5 and TRBJ2-1, with 7 bases aligning to TRBD2. J gave up 7 bases and V 5 bases, and 11 bases lay outside the gene matches. The CDR3 contains 15 residues. Germline-derived CDR1 and CDR2 are MNHEY and SVGAGI.

This clonotype has just a few counts. One end of the junction fails to match germline, which may point to a read error. The rearrangement uses TRBV12-3 or TRBV12-4 and TRBJ2-3, with D possibly being TRBD1 or TRBD2 (5 bases each). The CDR3 covers 13 residues. The CDR3 loop is CASRPGTRTHLFF. The CDR3 bases are TGTGCCAGCAGACCCGGGACCCGAACTCACCTTTTTTTT.

In its sample, this clonotype was seen many times. This chain joins TRBV10-3 and TRBJ1-2, with unresolved D. This CDR3 has 16 residues. Germline CDR1 reads ENHRY; CDR2 reads SYGVKD. V shed 0 bases and J shed 0 bases, with 11 bases lying between them. CDR3 protein: CAISESGGPANYGYTF. The CDR3 DNA reads TGTGCCATCAGTGAGTCGGGAGGGCCAGCTAACTATGGCTACACCTTC.

The CDR3 nucleotides are TGTGCCAGCAGTTACGGAGGCAGGACCTACGAGCAGTACTTC. Translating gives CASSYGGRTYEQYF. The gene calls are TRBV6-5 and TRBJ2-7, with a possible D match to TRBD2 (5 bases). V lost 2 bases and J 2 bases, leaving 10 bases between the germline ends. The CDR3 sequence is 14 residues long. CDR1 MNHEY and CDR2 SVGAGI come from the germline V gene.

This clonotype has a count of ten or more. V usage is TRBV28 and J usage is TRBJ2-1; 9 bases match TRBD1. The CDR3 spans 15 residues. The germline CDR1 and CDR2 sequences are MDHEN and SYDVKM. The V and J ends lost 10 bases and 7 bases, in that order; junction bases with no gene match: 14. The CDR3 region has the DNA TGTGCCACTTCCGCCGGGACAGGGATAATTAATGAGCAGTTCTTC. It codes for CATSAGTGIINEQFF.

In regard to this clonotype: With a much larger clone just one base away, this may be a read error. The chain has TRBV6-5 and TRBJ2-2, with 10 bases aligning to TRBD2. The germline V gene encodes CDR1 MNHEY and CDR2 SVGAGI. The V segment lost 5 bases and the J segment 1 base; nucleotides outside the gene matches: 1. This CDR3 contains 15 residues. The CDR3 loop reads CASSRTSGNTGELFF. CDR3 DNA sequence: TGTGCCAGCAGTCGGACTAGCGGGAACACCGGGGAGCTGTTTTTT.

This clonotype was picked up a small number of times. The chain combines TRBV7-2 with TRBJ1-6, with 7 bases lining up with TRBD1. The CDR3 runs to 18 residues. Unmatched junction bases numbered 8, after V lost 3 bases and J lost 0 bases. Per germline, CDR1 SGHTA and CDR2 FQGNSA. Here the CDR3 DNA reads TGTGCCAGCAGCTTGGCCGGGACAGTGAGCTCCTATAATTCACCCCTCCACTTT. Translation: CASSLAGTVSSYNSPLHF.

The sample holds a few counts of this clonotype. The rearrangement joins TRBV6-5 to TRBJ2-7, with D hard to call. There are 13 residues in the CDR3. Germline CDR1 reads MNHEY; CDR2 reads SVGAGI. Deletions cut 1 base from V and 7 bases from J, with 11 bases between. For the CDR3, the DNA is TGTGCCAGCAGTTACTTTCCCCTTGGTGAGCAGTACTTC. Translation: CASSYFPLGEQYF.

CDR3 in amino acids: CSASSATATKLFYGYTF. CDR3 sequence (DNA): TGCAGTGCTAGTAGTGCGACAGCCACCAAGCTTTTCTATGGCTACACCTTC. This chain uses TRBV20-1 with TRBJ1-2; a possible D gene is TRBD1 (5 bases). Germline V gene sequence: CDR1 DFQATT, CDR2 SNEGSKA (reference sequence). The CDR3 has 17 residues. Trimming took 3 bases from V and 4 from J, leaving 24 bases between them.

The V call is TRBV6-6, the J call TRBJ2-2; D not resolved. Trimming left V 6 bases short and J 9 bases short, with 5 bases between. CDR1 and CDR2 from the germline V gene are MNHNY and SVGAGI (reference sequence). The CDR3 has 10 amino acids. The chain's CDR3 is CASRVRELFF. The CDR3 region has the DNA TGTGCCAGCAGGGTGCGGGAGCTGTTTTTT.

The chain combines TRBV6-5 with TRBJ2-3, with 9 bases aligning to TRBD2. V trimming: 2 bases; J trimming: 4 bases; junction bases outside the gene matches: 7. Germline V lookup: CDR1 MNHEY, CDR2 SVGAGI. The CDR3 is made up of 16 amino acids. The CDR3 protein is CASSYDSGSGSDTQYF. In DNA, the CDR3 is TGTGCCAGCAGTTACGATAGCGGGAGTGGGTCAGATACGCAGTATTTT.

This clonotype was detected a few times. V usage is TRBV10-3 and J usage is TRBJ2-6, with 9 bases fitting TRBD1. CDR1 and CDR2 (germline): ENHRY, SYGVKD. This CDR3 has 18 amino acids. Trimming took 0 bases from V and 0 from J; bases not matched to a gene: 3. The CDR3 sequence is CAISESGTGYSGANVLTF. DNA of the CDR3: TGTGCCATCAGTGAGTCCGGGACAGGGTACTCTGGGGCCAACGTCCTGACTTTC.

This chain joins TRBV20-1 and TRBJ1-1; no definite D call. Germline V gene data show CDR1 as DFQATT and CDR2 as SNEGSKA (reference sequence). V was trimmed by 6 bases and J by 3 bases, leaving 11 bases between them. The CDR3 totals 12 residues. CDR3 bases: TGCAGTGCCGACGTCCGAGACACTGAAGCTTTCTTT. Translating it yields CSADVRDTEAFF.

This clonotype was recorded a few times. V usage is TRBV2 and J usage is TRBJ2-7; D not certain. Trimming took off 6 bases at V and 2 bases at J, with 8 bases between the two ends. The CDR3 covers 12 residues. From germline, CDR1 is SNHLY and CDR2 FYNNEI. CDR3 loop: CASRTATYEQYF. The CDR3 DNA is TGTGCCAGCAGGACGGCTACCTACGAGCAGTACTTC. Filled out from reference TRBV2 and TRBJ2-7, the complete variable domain reads EPEVTQTPSHQVTQMGQEVILRCVPISNHLYFYWYRQILGQKVEFLVSFYNNEISEKSEIFDDQFSVERPDGSNFTLKIRSTKLEDSAMYFCASRTATYEQYFGPGTRLTVT.

This clonotype was found a few times. This chain links TRBV18 with TRBJ2-3, with 7 bases matching TRBD2. The germline V gene encodes CDR1 KGHSH and CDR2 LQKENI. The CDR3 extends over 15 amino acids. J gave up 2 bases and V 5 bases, and 7 bases lay outside the gene matches. The CDR3: CASSGGSSNTDTQYF. The CDR3 DNA is TGTGCCAGCTCAGGCGGGAGTAGTAACACAGATACGCAGTATTTT. Combining the CDR3 with reference TRBV18 and TRBJ2-3 gives the whole variable domain NAGVMQNPRHLVRRRGQEARLRCSPMKGHSHVYWYRQLPEEGLKFMVYLQKENIIDESGMPKERFSAEFPKEGPSILRIQQVVRGDSAAYFCASSGGSSNTDTQYFGPGTRLTVL.

This clonotype occurred a few times. The V and J genes are TRBV7-6 and TRBJ1-1, with 7 positions matching TRBD1. CDR3 length equals 15 residues. V gave up 1 base and J gave up 2 bases; unmatched junction bases: 4. Germline V gene lookup returns CDR1 SGHVS and CDR2 FNYEAQ. The CDR3 reads CASSLGQGGNTEAFF. CDR3 in DNA: TGTGCCAGCAGCTTAGGACAGGGAGGAAACACTGAAGCTTTCTTT.

This clonotype was detected a few times. V is TRBV7-9 and J is TRBJ2-7; D gene ambiguous. Between the trimmed V and J ends, which lost 1 base and 4 bases, there was a span of 11 bases. The germline CDR1 and CDR2 sequences are SEHNR and FQNEAQ (reference sequence). The CDR3 is made up of 14 amino acids. The CDR3 sequence: CASSLVETFYEQYF. DNA of the CDR3: TGTGCCAGCAGCTTAGTTGAGACCTTTTACGAGCAGTACTTC.

This clonotype was recorded many times. This rearrangement joins TRBV5-1 to TRBJ2-5; D is uncertain. V lost 0 bases and J lost 2, with 11 bases in between. There are 15 residues in the CDR3. Germline V gene sequence: CDR1 SGHRS, CDR2 YFSETQ. CDR3 in amino acids: CASSLGWTDQETQYF. The CDR3 DNA sequence: TGCGCCAGCAGCTTGGGCTGGACGGATCAAGAGACCCAGTACTTC.

This clonotype occurred many times. The chain is built from TRBV28 and TRBJ2-7; 7 nucleotides align to TRBD2. J lost 1 base, V lost 3 bases, and 9 bases had no gene match. Germline assignment: CDR1 MDHEN and CDR2 SYDVKM. The CDR3 has 16 residues. The CDR3 nucleotides read TGTGCCAGCAGTTTCCATCTAGCGGTTTTATCCTACGAGCAGTACTTC. Translated: CASSFHLAVLSYEQYF.